One and the same sample provided the 20 T cell receptor beta chains below, sequenced in a study of blood T cells in healthy people across ages. Next came a second PCR, run for about 6 to 11 cycles, which used a sample-barcoded 5' primer along with a J-beta primer mix. TCRdb redid the calling of the 5' RACE reads with MiXCR, one entry per CDR3 protein. The table has 650,000 or so distinct CDR3 sequences, more than 45% seen once. Source material: blood. Every receptor here comes from a woman aged 80 or older in good health.

As for this clonotype: A much larger clone is a single base away; this may be a read error. The V call is TRBV30, the J call TRBJ1-2; D uncertain. V was cut by 6 bases and J by 7 bases, with 18 bases left in between. The CDR3 runs 13 residues. The germline V gene encodes CDR1 GTSNPN and CDR2 SVGIG (reference sequence). CDR3 region: CACSLERVGGYTF. CDR3 coding DNA: TGTGCCTGTAGCCTGGAACGTGTGGGTGGCTACACCTTC.

This clonotype was detected many times. The rearrangement joins TRBV6-2 or TRBV6-3 to TRBJ2-1; 7 bases fit TRBD2. CDR1 is MNHEY, CDR2 SVGEGT, per germline. With V trimmed by 6 bases and J by 6 bases, 20 bases remained unmatched. This CDR3 region has 18 residues. The CDR3 DNA reads as TGTGCCAGCAGCTCTTCGTCTAGCGGAGCCGCCAGACTCAATGAGCAGTTCTTC. It codes for CASSSSSSGAARLNEQFF.

This chain joins TRBV3-1 and TRBJ2-5, with TRBD2 identical over 13 bases. Germline CDR1 reads LGHDT; CDR2 reads YNNKEL (reference sequence). With 2 bases clipped from V and 1 base from J, the junction kept 1 base outside the gene matches. The CDR3 is 16 amino acids. This CDR3 is CASSQRLAGGQETQYF. The CDR3 DNA is TGTGCCAGCAGCCAACGACTAGCGGGGGGCCAAGAGACCCAGTACTTC.

This clonotype was recorded at least ten times. The chain is built from TRBV25-1 and TRBJ2-5; TRBD2 matches 8 bases. V trimming: 1 base; J trimming: 2 bases; junction bases outside the gene matches: 3. Germline V gene data show CDR1 as MGHDK and CDR2 as SYGVNS. CDR3 size: 15 residues. Written as DNA, the CDR3 is TGTGCCAGCAGTGAATGGGTAGCGGGGCAAGAGACCCAGTACTTC. Protein sequence: CASSEWVAGQETQYF.

The V call is TRBV28, the J call TRBJ1-2; the D is unclear. Germline loops: CDR1 MDHEN, CDR2 SYDVKM. This CDR3 spans 15 amino acids. V was shortened by 7 bases and J by 2 bases, with 17 bases between the two germline ends. The CDR3 DNA follows: TGTGCCAGCAACCTTGAAGGATGGCCCAACTATGGCTACACCTTC. It translates to CASNLEGWPNYGYTF.

The chain employs TRBV9 and TRBJ2-2, with 8 bases matching TRBD2. J was trimmed by 4 bases and V by 4 bases; bases with no gene match: 6. Germline CDR1 and CDR2: SGDLS and YYNGEE. This CDR3 has 15 residues. CDR3: CASSPGGAGTGELFF. The CDR3 DNA follows: TGTGCCAGCAGCCCCGGGGGGGCTGGCACCGGGGAGCTGTTTTTT.

The chain couples TRBV28 to TRBJ1-2; possibly TRBD1 for D (6 bases). In germline, CDR1 is MDHEN, CDR2 SYDVKM. CDR3 length equals 13 residues. The V end was cut by 5 bases, the J end by 7 bases, with 14 bases between. CDR3 nucleotides: TGTGCCAGCAGTACTCCAGGGGTGGTTGGCTACACCTTC. Protein: CASSTPGVVGYTF.

The V gene is TRBV5-1, the J gene TRBJ1-1; D unclear. Trimming left V 2 bases short and J 1 base short, with 9 bases between. From germline, CDR1 is SGHRS and CDR2 YFSETQ. The CDR3 has 14 residues. The chain's CDR3 is CASSFDERNTEAFF. Here the CDR3 DNA reads TGCGCCAGCAGCTTTGACGAAAGGAACACTGAAGCTTTCTTT.

V is TRBV20-1 and J is TRBJ2-1; 10 bases agree with TRBD2. The CDR3 extends over 13 amino acids. The junction had 5 bases not matched to a gene; V was cut back by 2 bases and J by 10 bases. Per germline, CDR1 DFQATT and CDR2 SNEGSKA (reference sequence). CDR3 residues: CSARLAGVLEQFF. CDR3 nucleotides: TGCAGTGCTAGACTAGCGGGAGTCTTGGAGCAGTTCTTC.

The J gene is TRBJ2-5, the V gene TRBV14; 8 positions agree with TRBD1. The V and J ends lost 4 bases and 11 bases, in that order; junction bases with no gene match: 21. Germline V gives CDR1 SGHDN, CDR2 FVKESK. The CDR3 is made up of 17 amino acids. Here the CDR3 reads CASSPFSAGGSYNEQYF. The CDR3 DNA reads as TGTGCCAGCAGCCCTTTTTCTGCAGGGGGCTCTTACAATGAGCAGTACTTC.

As concerns this clonotype: A read error may explain this, as a much larger clone is one base away. The chain has TRBV20-1 and TRBJ2-5; D is unresolved. The germline CDR1 and CDR2 sequences are DFQATT and SNEGSKA (reference sequence). The V end lost 0 bases, the J end lost 11 bases, and 19 bases lay between the germline ends. This CDR3 region has 14 residues. This chain's CDR3 is CSARDGPRRNEQYF. CDR3 in DNA: TGCAGTGCTAGAGATGGGCCGCGTAGGAATGAGCAGTACTTC.

The chain recombines TRBV2 with TRBJ2-5, with D perhaps matching TRBD1 (5 bases). This CDR3 is built from 16 residues. V lost 1 base and J lost 2, with 14 bases in between. Germline V lookup: CDR1 SNHLY, CDR2 FYNNEI. The CDR3: CASSEESAGLQETQYF. In DNA, the CDR3 is TGTGCCAGCAGTGAAGAATCGGCAGGGCTACAAGAGACCCAGTACTTC.

This chain links TRBV6-1 with TRBJ2-5; D not certain. The CDR3 is 14 amino acids. With 6 bases removed from V and 5 bases from J, the gap between germline ends came to 16 bases. The germline CDR1 and CDR2 sequences are MNHNS and SASEGT. The CDR3 sequence is CASRRTRTLETQYF. The CDR3 DNA reads TGTGCCAGCAGACGAACGCGGACCCTGGAGACCCAGTACTTC.

The V call is TRBV4-2, the J call TRBJ2-6; 10 bases align to TRBD2. The CDR3 contains 18 residues. Trimming cost V 1 base and J 4 bases; bases outside gene matches: 7. The V gene's germline CDR1 is LGHNA and CDR2 YNFKEQ. CDR3 DNA sequence: TGTGCCAGCAGCCAAGGTGCTAGCGGGGGCCAGGGGGCCAACGTCCTGACTTTC. Its translation: CASSQGASGGQGANVLTF.

This clonotype was observed at least ten times. At one boundary the junction diverges from the germline segment, which might be a read error. The chain combines TRBV20-1 with TRBJ2-7, with D perhaps TRBD2 (5 bases). Germline CDR1 DFQATT, CDR2 SNEGSKA (reference sequence). This CDR3 has 12 amino acids. The CDR3 DNA reads as TGCAGTGCAAGAGGACTCTCCTACGAGCAGTACTTC. Translation gives CSARGLSYEQYF.

The V and J genes are TRBV20-1 and TRBJ1-5; D is undetermined. The CDR3 contains 14 residues. Trimming left V 2 bases short and J 0 bases short, with 8 bases between. CDR1 and CDR2 (germline): DFQATT, SNEGSKA (reference sequence). The CDR3 DNA is TGCAGTGCTAGACCCGGTGCTAGCAATCAGCCCCAGCATTTT. Protein sequence: CSARPGASNQPQHF.

This clonotype occurred many times. The rearrangement uses TRBV29-1 and TRBJ2-6; D may match TRBD1 or TRBD2 (5 bases each). The ends were cut back, 7 bases at V and 0 bases at J, with 7 bases in the middle. Germline V gene sequence: CDR1 SQVTM, CDR2 ANQGSEA. The CDR3 totals 13 residues. The CDR3 region is CSAGTSGANVLTF. DNA of the CDR3: TGCAGCGCCGGGACCTCTGGGGCCAACGTCCTGACTTTC.

The genes are TRBV2 and TRBJ1-2; D ambiguous. The CDR3 sequence is 11 residues long. V lost 1 base, J lost 9 bases, and 6 bases lay in between. Looked up from germline, CDR1 is SNHLY and CDR2 is FYNNEI. As DNA, the CDR3 is TGTGCCAGCAGTGAAGTTCAGAGCTACACCTTC. Its protein is CASSEVQSYTF.

This clonotype appeared many times. The rearrangement uses TRBV7-9 and TRBJ2-1; no reliable D call. Germline V gives CDR1 SEHNR, CDR2 FQNEAQ (reference sequence). This CDR3 spans 14 amino acids. The V and J ends lost 8 bases and 0 bases respectively, with 11 bases between them. The CDR3 loop is CASRSSGSYNEQFF. DNA of the CDR3: TGTGCCAGCCGGTCCTCCGGCTCCTACAATGAGCAGTTCTTC.

This clonotype was counted only a few times. The chain uses TRBV7-9 and TRBJ2-4; 7 bases align to TRBD1. The J call may not be correct, given that the DNA end is closer to TRBJ2-7. Germline lookup yields CDR1 SEHNR and CDR2 FQNEAQ (reference sequence). CDR3 length: 14 residues. The CDR3 DNA reads TGTGCCAGCAGCGGCGAACAGGGGTGGAACGAGCAGTACTTC. It specifies CASSGEQGWNEQYF.